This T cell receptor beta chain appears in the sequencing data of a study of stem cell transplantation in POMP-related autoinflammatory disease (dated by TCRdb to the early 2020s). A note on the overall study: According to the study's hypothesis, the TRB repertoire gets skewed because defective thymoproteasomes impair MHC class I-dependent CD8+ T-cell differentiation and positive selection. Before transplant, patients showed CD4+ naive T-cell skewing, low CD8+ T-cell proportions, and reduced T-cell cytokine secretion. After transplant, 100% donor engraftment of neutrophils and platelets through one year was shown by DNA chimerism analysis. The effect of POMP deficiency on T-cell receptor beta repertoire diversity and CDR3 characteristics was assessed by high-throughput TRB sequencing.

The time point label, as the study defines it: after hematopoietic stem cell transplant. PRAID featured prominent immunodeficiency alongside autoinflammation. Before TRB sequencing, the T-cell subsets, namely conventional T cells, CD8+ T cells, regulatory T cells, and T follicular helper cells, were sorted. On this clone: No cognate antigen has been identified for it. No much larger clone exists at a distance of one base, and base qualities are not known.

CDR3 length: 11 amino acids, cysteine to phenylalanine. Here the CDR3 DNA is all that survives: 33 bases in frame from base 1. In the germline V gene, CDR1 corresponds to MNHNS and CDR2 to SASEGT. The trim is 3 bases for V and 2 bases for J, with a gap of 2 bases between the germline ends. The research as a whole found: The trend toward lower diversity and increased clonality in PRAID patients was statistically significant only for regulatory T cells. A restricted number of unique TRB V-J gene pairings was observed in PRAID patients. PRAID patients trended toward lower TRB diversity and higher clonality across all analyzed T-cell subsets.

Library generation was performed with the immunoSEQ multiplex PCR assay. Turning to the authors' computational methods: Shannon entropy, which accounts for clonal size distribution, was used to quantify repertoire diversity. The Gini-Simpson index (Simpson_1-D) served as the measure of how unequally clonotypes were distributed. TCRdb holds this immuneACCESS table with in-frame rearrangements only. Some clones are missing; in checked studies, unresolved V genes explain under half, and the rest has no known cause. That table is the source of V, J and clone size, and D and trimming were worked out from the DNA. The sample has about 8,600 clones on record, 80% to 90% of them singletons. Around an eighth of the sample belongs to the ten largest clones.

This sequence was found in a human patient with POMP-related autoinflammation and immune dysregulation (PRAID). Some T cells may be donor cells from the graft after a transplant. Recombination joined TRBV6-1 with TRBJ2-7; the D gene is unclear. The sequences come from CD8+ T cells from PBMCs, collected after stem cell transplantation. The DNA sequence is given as TGTGCCAGCAGTGATGCCTACGAGCAGTACTTC. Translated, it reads CASSDAYEQYF.